The clone carrying this T cell receptor beta chain was detected only a few times. Antigen unknown. Trimming cost V 0 bases and J 6 bases, with 15 bases left between them. The germline gives CDR1 LGHNA, CDR2 YSLEER. The CDR3 sequence is 16 residues long. The source of the sample is a study of T cell repertoires in cytomegalovirus infection. The wider study: CMV epitopes in the study were HLA-C-restricted (recently identified) and HLA-B-restricted (well studied). CMV infection and matching HLA type were both indicated by public TCR beta signatures. Findings of the study overall: HLA-C-restricted CMV-specific TCR beta clonotypes prevailed in the ex vivo response.

Via MiXCR, TCRdb re-called the reads, giving one row per CDR3 protein. The data contain hundreds of thousands of distinct CDR3 sequences, more than 25% of them singletons. The sample in question was cultured CD8+ T cells from PBMCs, obtained from culture after CMV antigen stimulation. The receptor was isolated from a human donor in good health (CMV status not recorded). Some clones in this sample may be carry-over from other donors' samples. The chain uses TRBV4-3 and TRBJ2-4, with D perhaps TRBD2 (5 bases). The CDR3 nucleotides are TGCGCCAGCAGCCAAGATACGGGCAGGACTGGAAACATTCAGTACTTC. Protein: CASSQDTGRTGNIQYF.